Following are 8 T cell receptor beta chains from one sample sequenced in a study of post-analysis software for immune sequencing data. These TCRs' antigens remain unknown. Study-level points and caveats: Patients carried roughly five TRBV segments more frequently than controls did, and TRBV5-6, TRBV5-1 and TRBV20-1 were among them.

Researchers reported that TCR beta cDNA libraries carried unique molecular identifiers. In TCRdb, the PCR reads were re-called with MiXCR into one record per CDR3 protein. Counted here are around 500,000 distinct CDR3 sequences, around 31% occurring once; the ten biggest clones make up 5% to 6%. The sequenced sample consisted of blood. Receptor source: a girl aged 2-17 years with multiple sclerosis.

Concerning this clonotype itself: A much larger clone sits a single nucleotide away, making a read error possible. The chain uses TRBV3-1 and TRBJ2-5; no definite D call. Trimming shortened V by 0 bases and J by 5 bases, and 4 bases separated the two germline ends. CDR1 and CDR2 from the germline V gene are LGHDT and YNNKEL (reference sequence). This CDR3 is 12 amino acids long. The CDR3 DNA is TGTGCCAGCAGCCAAGATATGGAGACCCAGTACTTC. Its translation is CASSQDMETQYF.

V gene TRBV24-1 combines with J gene TRBJ1-2, with D unclear. The germline V gene has CDR1 KGHDR and CDR2 SFDVKD. Trimming left V 2 bases short and J 0 bases short, with 3 bases between. The CDR3 is made up of 13 amino acids. CDR3 DNA sequence: TGTGCCACCAGTGATTCCGCTAACTATGGCTACACCTTC. This gives the protein CATSDSANYGYTF.

This clonotype occurred a few times. CDR3 sequence: CASTSEGSGTDTQYF. CDR3 DNA sequence: TGTGCCAGCACCTCGGAGGGTTCGGGCACAGATACGCAGTATTTT. The rearrangement uses TRBV3-1 and TRBJ2-3, with D perhaps TRBD2 (6 bases). In germline, CDR1 is LGHDT, CDR2 YNNKEL (reference sequence). The CDR3 spans 15 residues. V was pared by 7 bases and J by 1 base, with 15 bases between.

This chain uses TRBV5-1 with TRBJ2-1, with 7 bases that match TRBD1. Germline-derived CDR1 and CDR2 are SGHRS and YFSETQ. The CDR3 has 13 amino acids. V lost 4 bases to trimming and J lost 5 bases; unmatched junction nucleotides: 3. The CDR3 region has the DNA TGCGCCAGCAGCCTGGGGACAGACAATGAGCAGTTCTTC. It translates to CASSLGTDNEQFF.

This clonotype came up a few times. As DNA, the CDR3 is TGCGCCAGCAGCTTGGCCGCAGGGAGGGACATTCAGTACTTC. Amino acids: CASSLAAGRDIQYF. This chain links TRBV5-1 with TRBJ2-4; the match to TRBD2 covers 7 bases. The CDR3 contains 14 residues. J gave up 8 bases and V 0 bases, and 5 bases lay outside the gene matches. Germline values: CDR1 SGHRS, CDR2 YFSETQ.

The chain combines TRBV13 with TRBJ1-1; D possibly corresponds to TRBD1 (6 bases). The germline gives CDR1 PRHDT, CDR2 FYEKMQ (reference sequence). Trimming removed 5 bases at V and 5 bases at J, with 15 bases between. This CDR3 region has 14 residues. The CDR3 region has the DNA TGTGCCAGCAGCCCCCTAAGGGGGGCGACTGAAGCTTTCTTT. It yields the protein CASSPLRGATEAFF.

This clonotype was recorded only once. The chain has TRBV20-1 and TRBJ1-6; D gene unclear. This CDR3 region has 14 residues. V shed 6 bases and J shed 8 bases, with 17 bases lying between them. The germline V gene has CDR1 DFQATT and CDR2 SNEGSKA (reference sequence). The CDR3: CSATPSGVDSPLHF. In nucleotides, the CDR3 is TGCAGTGCGACCCCAAGTGGGGTCGATTCACCCCTCCACTTT.

The chain links TRBV6-6 to TRBJ2-4; D is unresolved. The germline V and J ends were trimmed by 11 bases and 10 bases, with 21 bases remaining between them. Germline V gene lookup returns CDR1 MNHNY and CDR2 SVGAGI (reference sequence). This CDR3 region has 13 residues. As DNA, the CDR3 is TGTGCCGGCCAGACCCGGGCCAACCGGATTCAGTACTTC. Its protein is CAGQTRANRIQYF.